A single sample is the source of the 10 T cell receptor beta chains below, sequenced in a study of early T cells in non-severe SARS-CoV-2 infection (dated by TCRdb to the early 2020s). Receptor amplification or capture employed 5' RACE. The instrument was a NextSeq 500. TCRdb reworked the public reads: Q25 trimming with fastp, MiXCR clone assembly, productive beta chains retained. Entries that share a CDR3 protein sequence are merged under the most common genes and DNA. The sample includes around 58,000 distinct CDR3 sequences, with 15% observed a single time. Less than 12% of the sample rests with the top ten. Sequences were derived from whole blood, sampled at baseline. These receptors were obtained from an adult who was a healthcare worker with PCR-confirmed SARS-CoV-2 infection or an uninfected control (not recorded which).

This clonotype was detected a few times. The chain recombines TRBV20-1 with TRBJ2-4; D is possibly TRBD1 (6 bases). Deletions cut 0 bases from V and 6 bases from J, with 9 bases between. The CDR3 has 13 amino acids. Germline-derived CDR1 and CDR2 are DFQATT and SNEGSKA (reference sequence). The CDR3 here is CSARDFRGNIQYF. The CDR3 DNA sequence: TGCAGTGCTAGAGACTTCAGGGGAAACATTCAGTACTTC.

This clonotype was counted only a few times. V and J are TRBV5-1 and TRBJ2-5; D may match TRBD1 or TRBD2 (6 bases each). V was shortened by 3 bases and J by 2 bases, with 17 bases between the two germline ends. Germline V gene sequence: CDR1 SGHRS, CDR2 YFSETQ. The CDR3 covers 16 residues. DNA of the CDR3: TGCGCCAGCAGCTCCCCCCCGGGGGCGAGGCAAGAGACCCAGTACTTC. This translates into CASSSPPGARQETQYF.

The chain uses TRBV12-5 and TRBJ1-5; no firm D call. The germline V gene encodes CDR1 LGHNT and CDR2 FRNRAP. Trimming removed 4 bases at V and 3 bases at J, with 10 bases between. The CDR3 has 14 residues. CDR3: CASGYVLPNQPQHF. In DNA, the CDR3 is TGTGCTAGTGGTTACGTACTCCCCAATCAGCCCCAGCATTTT.

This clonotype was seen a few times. CDR3 nucleotides: TGTGCCACCAGTGATTGGGGGACCACAAAAGATACGCAGTATTTT. Residues: CATSDWGTTKDTQYF. The V and J genes are TRBV24-1 and TRBJ2-3; D possibly uses TRBD1 or TRBD2 (5 bases each). Germline V gives CDR1 KGHDR, CDR2 SFDVKD. The CDR3 is made up of 15 amino acids. V gave up 2 bases and J gave up 5 bases, with 13 bases separating them.

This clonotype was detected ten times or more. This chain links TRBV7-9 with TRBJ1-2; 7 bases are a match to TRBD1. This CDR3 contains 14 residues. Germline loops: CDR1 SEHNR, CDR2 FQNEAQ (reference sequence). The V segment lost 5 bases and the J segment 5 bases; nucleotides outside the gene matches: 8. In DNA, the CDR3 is TGTGCCAGCAGCCACCGGGACAGAGTATATGGCTACACCTTC. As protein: CASSHRDRVYGYTF.

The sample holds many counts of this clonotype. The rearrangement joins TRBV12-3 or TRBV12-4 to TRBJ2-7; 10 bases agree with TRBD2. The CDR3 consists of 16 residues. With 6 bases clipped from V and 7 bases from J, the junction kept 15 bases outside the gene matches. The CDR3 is CASSLLAGALIGEQYF. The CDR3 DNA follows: TGTGCCAGCAGCCTTCTAGCGGGGGCCCTGATAGGAGAGCAGTACTTC.

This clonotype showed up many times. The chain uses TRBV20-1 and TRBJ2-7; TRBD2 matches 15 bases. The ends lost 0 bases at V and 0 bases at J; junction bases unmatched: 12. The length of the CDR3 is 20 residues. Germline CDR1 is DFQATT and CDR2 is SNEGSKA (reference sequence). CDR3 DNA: TGCAGTGCTAGAGATCCCTCCGGGACTAGCGGGGGGTCGAGCTCCTACGAGCAGTACTTC. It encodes CSARDPSGTSGGSSSYEQYF.

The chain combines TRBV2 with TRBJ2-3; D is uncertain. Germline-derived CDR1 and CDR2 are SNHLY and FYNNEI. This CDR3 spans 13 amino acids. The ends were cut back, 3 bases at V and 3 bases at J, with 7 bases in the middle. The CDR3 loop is CASSETQTDTQYF. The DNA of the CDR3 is TGTGCCAGCAGTGAGACGCAGACAGATACGCAGTATTTT.

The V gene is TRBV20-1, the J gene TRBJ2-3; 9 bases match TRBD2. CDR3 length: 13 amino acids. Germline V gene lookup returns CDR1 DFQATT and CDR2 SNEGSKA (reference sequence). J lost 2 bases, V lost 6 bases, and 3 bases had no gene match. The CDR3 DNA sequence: TGCAGTGCCAGACTAGCGGTCACAGATACGCAGTATTTT. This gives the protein CSARLAVTDTQYF.

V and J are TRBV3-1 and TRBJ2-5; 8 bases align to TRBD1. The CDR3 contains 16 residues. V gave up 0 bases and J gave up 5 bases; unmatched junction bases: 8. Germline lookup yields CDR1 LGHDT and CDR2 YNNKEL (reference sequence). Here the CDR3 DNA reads TGTGCCAGCAGCCAAGAGCCAGGGGGCTACGGCGAGACCCAGTACTTC. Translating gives CASSQEPGGYGETQYF.